The following is a T cell receptor beta chain sequence with its context. The entry originates in a study of blood T cell repertoires in COVID-19. Per germline, CDR1 SEHNR and CDR2 FQNEAQ (reference sequence). This CDR3 is 15 amino acids long. V was pared by 2 bases and J by 5 bases, with 3 bases of the junction left unmatched. Here immunoSEQ multiplex PCR was the method, and the copy in TCRdb shows in-frame clones only, minus some. The repertoire holds tens of thousands of clones, 87% seen once, with roughly 5.7% in the top ten. The sample taken for sequencing was peripheral blood. The origin of this receptor is a man in his 60s with acute or convalescent COVID-19. The chain uses TRBV7-9 and TRBJ2-3, with 11 bases lining up with TRBD2. CDR3 nucleotide sequence: TGTGCCAGCAGCTTAATAGCGGGGGGGCAAGATACGCAGTATTTT. This codes for CASSLIAGGQDTQYF. Filled out from reference TRBV7-9 and TRBJ2-3, the complete variable domain reads DTGVSQNPRHKITKRGQNVTFRCDPISEHNRLYWYRQTLGQGPEFLTYFQNEAQLEKSRLLSDRFSAERPKGSFSTLEIQRTEQGDSAMYLCASSLIAGGQDTQYFGPGTRLTVL.